The sequence of this T cell receptor beta chain was determined in a study of T cell changes during pregnancy in multiple sclerosis. This CDR3 has 13 residues. The V gene's germline CDR1 is MNHNS and CDR2 SASEGT. Trimming left V 4 bases short and J 5 bases short, with 11 bases between. Generated by immunoSEQ multiplex PCR, the TCRdb table keeps only in-frame clones and is missing some. The sample lists around 71,000 clones, about 91% occurring once. The source was peripheral blood, collected after pregnancy. This chain joins TRBV6-1 and TRBJ2-5; TRBD1 is a possible D gene (5 bases). The receptor's source is a female donor with multiple sclerosis, enrolled in a pregnancy study. This CDR3 reads CASSVQARETQYF. The CDR3 nucleotides read TGTGCCAGCAGTGTACAGGCCCGGGAGACCCAGTACTTC.